This TCR beta chain was captured by sequencing in a study of blood T cell repertoires in COVID-19. Study-wide background: Samples representing acute and convalescent COVID-19 were sourced from the United States, Italy and Spain. Sample material is recorded as cDNA or gDNA derived from T cells, B-cell-depleted T cells, or PBMCs.

In the original analysis: Amplified reference gene primers provided the basis for estimating nucleated cell counts. TCRdb's copy holds only in-frame clones and misses some; the assay was immunoSEQ multiplex PCR. That table gives V, J and clone size, and the DNA gave D and trimming. This sample carries 250,000 or so clones, 80% to 90% of them seen once, and the ten largest clones take 4% to 4.5%. Germline CDR1 MDHEN, CDR2 SYDVKM. This CDR3 region has 15 residues. Trimming took 6 bases from V and 4 from J; bases not matched to a gene: 11. This clonotype originated in a man between 60 and 70 years old with acute or convalescent COVID-19. The chain links TRBV28 to TRBJ2-5, with TRBD2 identical over 7 bases. The material sequenced was peripheral blood. The CDR3 is CASSRPAGEVETQYF. CDR3 DNA sequence: TGTGCCAGCAGCCGCCCGGCGGGAGAGGTAGAGACCCAGTACTTC.